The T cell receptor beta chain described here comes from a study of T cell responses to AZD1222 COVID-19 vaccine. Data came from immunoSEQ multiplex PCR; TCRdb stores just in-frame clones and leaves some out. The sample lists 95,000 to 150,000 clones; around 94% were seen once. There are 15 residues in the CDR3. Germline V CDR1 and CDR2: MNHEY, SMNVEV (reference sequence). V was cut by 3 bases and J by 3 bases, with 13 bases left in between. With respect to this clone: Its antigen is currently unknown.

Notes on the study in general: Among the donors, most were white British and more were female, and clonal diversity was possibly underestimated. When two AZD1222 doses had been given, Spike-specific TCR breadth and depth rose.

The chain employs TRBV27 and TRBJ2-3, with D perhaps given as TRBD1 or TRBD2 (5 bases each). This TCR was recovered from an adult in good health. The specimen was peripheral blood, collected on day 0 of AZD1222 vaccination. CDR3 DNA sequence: TGTGCCAGCAGTTTCTACTCTGGGGGTACAGATACGCAGTATTTT. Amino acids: CASSFYSGGTDTQYF.